The 23 T cell receptor beta chains below all came from one sample that was sequenced in a study of blood T cell repertoires in COVID-19. Clones were read by immunoSEQ multiplex PCR, and TCRdb kept only the in-frame ones, dropping some. The sample lists about 240,000 clones; roughly 87% were seen once. Sequencing was performed on peripheral blood. The receptors were gathered from a man in his 60s who had recovered from COVID-19.

The chain recombines TRBV29-1 with TRBJ2-3; 8 bases match TRBD1. This CDR3 spans 15 amino acids. The V and J ends lost 3 bases and 2 bases, in that order; junction bases with no gene match: 7. Germline lookup yields CDR1 SQVTM and CDR2 ANQGSEA. This CDR3 reads CSVENRGFPTDTQYF. CDR3 nucleotide sequence: TGCAGCGTTGAGAACAGGGGGTTCCCCACAGATACGCAGTATTTT.

The genes are TRBV6-5 and TRBJ1-5; 7 nucleotides match TRBD1. The germline CDR1 and CDR2 sequences are MNHEY and SVGAGI. The junction had 13 bases not matched to a gene; V was cut back by 7 bases and J by 7 bases. This CDR3 is built from 15 residues. The CDR3 loop is CASTPRTGQGQPQHF. The CDR3 region has the DNA TGTGCCAGCACTCCAAGGACAGGCCAAGGGCAGCCCCAGCATTTT.

V usage is TRBV3-1 (or the pseudogene TRBV3-2) and J usage is TRBJ1-3; D gene uncertain. The ends were cut back, 5 bases at V and 0 bases at J, with 11 bases in the middle. Germline-derived CDR1 and CDR2 are LGHDT and YNNKEL (reference sequence). The CDR3 is 15 residues long. The CDR3 DNA reads as TGTGCCAGCAGCAACGACGGACTCTCTGGAAACACCATATATTTT. It translates to CASSNDGLSGNTIYF.

The genes are TRBV28 and TRBJ2-1, with D perhaps matching TRBD2 (5 bases). The V gene lost 4 bases and the J gene lost 4 bases, with 11 bases spanning the gap. The CDR3 sequence is 14 residues long. Germline assignment: CDR1 MDHEN and CDR2 SYDVKM. The chain's CDR3 is CASSYAGSYNEQFF. CDR3 coding DNA: TGTGCCAGCAGTTATGCGGGTTCATACAATGAGCAGTTCTTC. The full variable domain, its missing parts supplied by reference TRBV28 and TRBJ2-1, is DVKVTQSSRYLVKRTGEKVFLECVQDMDHENMFWYRQDPGLGLRLIYFSYDVKMKEKGDIPEGYSVSREKKERFSLILESASTNQTSMYLCASSYAGSYNEQFFGPGTRLTVL.

The chain recombines TRBV27 with TRBJ2-1; 10 bases fit TRBD2. The CDR3 loop spans 18 amino acids. Germline CDR1 is MNHEY and CDR2 is SMNVEV (reference sequence). V gave up 4 bases and J gave up 9 bases; unmatched junction bases: 18. Here the CDR3 DNA reads TGTGCCAGCAGTTCCCCGAGATCTCTAGCGGGGGTAAAAATTGAGCAGTTCTTC. It yields the protein CASSSPRSLAGVKIEQFF.

The chain is built from TRBV11-2 and TRBJ2-2; D perhaps matches TRBD2 (5 bases). V was trimmed by 4 bases and J by 4 bases, leaving 16 bases between them. The germline V gene encodes CDR1 SGHAT and CDR2 FQNNGV. The CDR3 is 16 amino acids. CDR3 in DNA: TGTGCCAGCAGCTCCCGCGCGGGTCGCGGCACCGGGGAGCTGTTTTTT. It codes for CASSSRAGRGTGELFF.

This chain uses TRBV19 with TRBJ1-5; perhaps TRBD1 as D (5 bases). The CDR3 is 16 residues long. Trimming took 4 bases from V and 2 from J, leaving 15 bases between them. Germline CDR1 is LNHDA and CDR2 is SQIVND (reference sequence). For the CDR3, the DNA is TGTGCCAGTAGTAGGCAGGGAATGTTGGGCAATCAGCCCCAGCATTTT. As protein: CASSRQGMLGNQPQHF.

The chain has TRBV5-4 and TRBJ2-3; TRBD2 might be the D (6 bases). The V gene's germline CDR1 is SGHNT and CDR2 YYREEE (reference sequence). Trimming cost V 6 bases and J 0 bases, with 14 bases left between them. The CDR3 length is 15 residues. CDR3 residues: CASNKPGTSTDTQYF. CDR3 DNA: TGTGCCAGCAACAAACCAGGGACTAGCACAGATACGCAGTATTTT.

The chain combines TRBV9 with TRBJ1-2; D is ambiguous. The CDR3 contains 13 residues. The germline V gene has CDR1 SGDLS and CDR2 YYNGEE. The ends were cut back, 0 bases at V and 4 bases at J, with 7 bases in the middle. The CDR3 DNA sequence: TGTGCCAGCAGCGTAGTGGCAGGCTATGGCTACACCTTC. Protein product: CASSVVAGYGYTF.

The rearrangement uses TRBV10-3 and TRBJ2-7; D may be TRBD1 (5 bases). Trimming cost V 10 bases and J 3 bases, with 22 bases left between them. Germline assignment: CDR1 ENHRY and CDR2 SYGVKD. The length of the CDR3 is 15 residues. For the CDR3, the DNA is TGTGCCACGGAACCCCGCCCAGGGTCTCACTACGAGCAGTACGTC. Protein: CATEPRPGSHYEQYV.

The rearrangement links TRBV30 to TRBJ2-2; maybe TRBD1 (5 bases). V was cut by 0 bases and J by 1 base, with 9 bases left in between. The CDR3 sequence is 15 residues long. From germline, CDR1 is GTSNPN and CDR2 SVGIG (reference sequence). Here the CDR3 DNA reads TGTGCCTGGAGTGTCAGGGCAGGGAACACCGGGGAGCTGTTTTTT. Translated, it gives CAWSVRAGNTGELFF. Drawing the rest from reference TRBV30 and TRBJ2-2, the complete variable domain is SQTIHQWPATLVQPVGSPLSLECTVEGTSNPNLYWYRQAAGRGLQLLFYSVGIGQISSEVPQNLSASRPQDRQFILSSKKLLLSDSGFYLCAWSVRAGNTGELFFGEGSRLTVL.

This chain uses TRBV6-5 with TRBJ1-5; D not certain. Germline V lookup: CDR1 MNHEY, CDR2 SVGAGI. V lost 6 bases and J 5 bases, leaving 8 bases between the germline ends. The CDR3 covers 12 residues. CDR3 nucleotides: TGTGCCAGCAGGGCCGGGGATCAGCCCCAGCATTTT. Its protein product is CASRAGDQPQHF.

This chain's CDR3 is CASSLGRGPYEQYF. DNA for the CDR3: TGTGCCAGCAGTTTAGGCAGGGGGCCGTACGAGCAGTACTTC. V and J are TRBV27 and TRBJ2-7; 8 nucleotides match TRBD1. Germline loops: CDR1 MNHEY, CDR2 SMNVEV (reference sequence). The CDR3 extends over 14 amino acids. The V segment lost 2 bases and the J segment 4 bases; nucleotides outside the gene matches: 4.

This clone was observed a few times. V and J are TRBV30 and TRBJ1-6; D may be TRBD1 (5 bases). The V gene lost 1 base and the J gene lost 5 bases, with 15 bases spanning the gap. Germline lookup yields CDR1 GTSNPN and CDR2 SVGIG (reference sequence). This CDR3 is built from 16 residues. CDR3 amino acids: CAWSAIRGGNNSPLHF. CDR3 coding DNA: TGTGCCTGGAGTGCGATTCGGGGGGGGAATAATTCACCCCTCCACTTT. Looking up the rest from reference TRBV30 and TRBJ1-6 gives the full variable domain: SQTIHQWPATLVQPVGSPLSLECTVEGTSNPNLYWYRQAAGRGLQLLFYSVGIGQISSEVPQNLSASRPQDRQFILSSKKLLLSDSGFYLCAWSAIRGGNNSPLHFGNGTRLTVT.

The gene calls are TRBV11-2 and TRBJ2-7; perhaps TRBD1 as D (6 bases). The germline V and J ends were trimmed by 5 bases and 7 bases, with 18 bases remaining between them. The CDR3 consists of 14 residues. The germline gives CDR1 SGHAT, CDR2 FQNNGV. CDR3 sequence reads: CASSISGASWEQYV. In nucleotides, the CDR3 is TGTGCCAGCAGCATATCAGGGGCTTCATGGGAGCAGTACGTC.

V and J are TRBV24-1 and TRBJ2-3, with TRBD2 matching over 14 bases. Trimming at V came to 6 bases and at J to 1 base, leaving 8 bases not matched to a gene. Germline assignment: CDR1 KGHDR and CDR2 SFDVKD. The CDR3 consists of 18 residues. The CDR3 spells CATSRRLAGGRGTDTQYF. CDR3 nucleotide sequence: TGTGCCACCAGTCGGCGACTAGCGGGGGGGCGCGGCACAGATACGCAGTATTTT.

This clone was observed a single time. The V and J genes are TRBV7-9 and TRBJ2-7; 10 bases fit TRBD1. This CDR3 is built from 14 residues. Germline values: CDR1 SEHNR, CDR2 FQNEAQ (reference sequence). V gave up 5 bases and J gave up 4 bases; unmatched junction bases: 5. The CDR3 DNA reads TGTGCCAGCAGCCTGACAGGGGGCGCTTACGAGCAGTACGTC. Encoded protein: CASSLTGGAYEQYV.

The chain carries TRBV6-7 and TRBJ2-3, with 8 positions matching TRBD1. TRBV6-7 carries the ORF label, with uncertain function. Germline trimming cut 5 bases from V and 4 bases from J; bases unmatched to any gene: 8. CDR3 length equals 15 residues. Here the CDR3 DNA reads TGTGCCAGCAGTCAAGGACAGGGTGAGTCAGATACGCAGTATTTT. It specifies CASSQGQGESDTQYF.

V usage is TRBV6-5 and J usage is TRBJ2-5; 11 bases align to TRBD1. Germline V CDR1 and CDR2: MNHEY, SVGAGI. V trimming: 6 bases; J trimming: 5 bases; junction bases outside the gene matches: 8. This CDR3 is 15 amino acids long. For the CDR3, the DNA is TGTGCCAGCAGCGGACAGGGGGCCAACTCCGAGACCCAGTACTTC. Residues: CASSGQGANSETQYF.

The chain joins TRBV23-1 to TRBJ2-1, with 8 bases matching TRBD1. TRBV23-1 is annotated as an ORF whose role is uncertain. After removal of 8 bases from V and 7 bases from J, the junction contained 7 bases not matched to a gene. The length of the CDR3 is 13 residues. CDR3 sequence: CASVQGARNEQFF. The CDR3 bases are TGCGCCAGCGTGCAGGGGGCGCGAAATGAGCAGTTCTTC.

This clone was observed a single time. CDR3 DNA: TGTGCCAGCAGCGTAGAAGCGGGGGGGCCACATGAGCAGTTCTTC. Residues: CASSVEAGGPHEQFF. The J gene is TRBJ2-1, the V gene TRBV9; TRBD2 aligns across 10 bases. The CDR3 has 15 residues. The germline V gene encodes CDR1 SGDLS and CDR2 YYNGEE. With 0 bases clipped from V and 8 bases from J, the junction kept 5 bases outside the gene matches.

The chain recombines TRBV6-5 with TRBJ2-4; possible D gene TRBD1, 7 bases. V was cut by 6 bases and J by 3 bases, with 12 bases left in between. CDR1 is MNHEY and CDR2 is SVGAGI in the germline V gene. The CDR3 is made up of 14 amino acids. In DNA, the CDR3 is TGTGCCAGCAGGGAGGGACAGATCAAAAACATTCAGTACTTC. It translates to CASREGQIKNIQYF.

The chain carries TRBV9 and TRBJ2-5, with 14 bases fitting TRBD2. J lost 3 bases, V lost 0 bases, and 13 bases had no gene match. The CDR3 consists of 20 residues. Germline-derived CDR1 and CDR2 are SGDLS and YYNGEE. Here the CDR3 DNA reads TGTGCCAGCAGCGTAGTTATCCGACTAGCGGGGGGGAGGGTGGAAGAGACCCAGTACTTC. Translating it yields CASSVVIRLAGGRVEETQYF.